This TCR beta chain was obtained from a study of regulatory T cells in long-lasting Graves disease. Germline CDR1 is MNHEY and CDR2 is SVGEGT. There are 15 residues in the CDR3. Trimming at V came to 2 bases and at J to 8 bases, leaving 10 bases not matched to a gene. The time point: newly diagnosed GD, antithyroid drugs for less than 3 months. With RNA extracted from PBMCs as input, the TCR library was made. This clonotype was detected many times. Antigen: not known. Arm-PCR with iRepertoire HTBI primers amplified the CDR3 regions for these TCR beta libraries. MiXCR was run by TCRdb on the multiplex PCR reads, yielding one entry per CDR3 protein. The sample records 580,000 or so distinct CDR3 sequences, roughly 16% being singletons. Whole-study findings and limits: A greater number of public clonotypes (2,741) was shared by persistent patients than by new patients (roughly 880). Sample size, which was small, may have reduced accuracy.

The sample was also linked to a second study, of T cells in Graves' hyperthyroidism and ophthalmopathy. In that study: Uncontrolled infection, other autoimmune disease, pregnancy or lactation excluded patients.

The sequencing used peripheral blood mononuclear cells (PBMCs), collected at new diagnosis, from a patient treated with antithyroid drugs. The chain is built from TRBV6-2 or TRBV6-3 and TRBJ1-2, with 8 bases aligning to TRBD1. This TCR was recovered from a man between 18 and 29 years old with Graves disease. The CDR3 is CASSYPPRTGRGYTF. The CDR3 bases are TGTGCCAGCAGTTACCCCCCCAGGACAGGGCGCGGCTACACCTTC.